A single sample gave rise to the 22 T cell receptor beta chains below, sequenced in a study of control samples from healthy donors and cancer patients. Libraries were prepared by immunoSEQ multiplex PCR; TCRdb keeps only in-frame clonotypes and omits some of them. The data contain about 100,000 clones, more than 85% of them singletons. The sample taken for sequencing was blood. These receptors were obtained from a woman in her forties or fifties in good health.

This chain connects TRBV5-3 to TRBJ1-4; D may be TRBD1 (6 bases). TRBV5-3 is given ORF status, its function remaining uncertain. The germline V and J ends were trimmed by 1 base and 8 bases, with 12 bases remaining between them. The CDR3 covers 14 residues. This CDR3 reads CARSLKQGSEKLFF. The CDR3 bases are TGTGCCAGAAGCTTGAAACAGGGAAGCGAAAAACTGTTTTTT.

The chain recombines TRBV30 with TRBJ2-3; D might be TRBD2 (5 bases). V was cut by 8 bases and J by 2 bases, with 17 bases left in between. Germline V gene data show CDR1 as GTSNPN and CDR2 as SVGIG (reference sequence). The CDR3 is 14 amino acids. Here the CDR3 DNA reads TGTGCCCGAAATGTAGCGAGCCTCACAGATACGCAGTATTTT. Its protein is CARNVASLTDTQYF.

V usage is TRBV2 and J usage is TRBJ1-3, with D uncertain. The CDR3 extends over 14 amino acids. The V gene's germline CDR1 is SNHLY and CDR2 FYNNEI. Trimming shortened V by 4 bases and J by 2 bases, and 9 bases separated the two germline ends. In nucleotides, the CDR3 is TGTGCCAGCAGTGGGACTCCGACTGGAAACACCATATATTTT. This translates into CASSGTPTGNTIYF. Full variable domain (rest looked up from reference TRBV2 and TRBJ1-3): EPEVTQTPSHQVTQMGQEVILRCVPISNHLYFYWYRQILGQKVEFLVSFYNNEISEKSEIFDDQFSVERPDGSNFTLKIRSTKLEDSAMYFCASSGTPTGNTIYFGEGSWLTVV.

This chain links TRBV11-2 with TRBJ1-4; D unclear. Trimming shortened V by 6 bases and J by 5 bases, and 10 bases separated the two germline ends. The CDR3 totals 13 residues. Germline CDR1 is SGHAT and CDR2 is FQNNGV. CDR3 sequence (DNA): TGTGCCAGCAGTAACTGGGAGAATGAAAAACTGTTTTTT. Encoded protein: CASSNWENEKLFF.

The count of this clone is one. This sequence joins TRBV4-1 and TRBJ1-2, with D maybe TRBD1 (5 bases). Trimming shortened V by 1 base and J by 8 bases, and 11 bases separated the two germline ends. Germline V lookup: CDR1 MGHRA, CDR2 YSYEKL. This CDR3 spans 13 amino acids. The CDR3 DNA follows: TGCGCCAGCAGCCAAGGCCTTCCAGGGGGCTACACCTTC. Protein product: CASSQGLPGGYTF.

The CDR3 here is CSAILGEAFF. The CDR3 DNA sequence: TGCAGTGCTATACTTGGGGAAGCTTTCTTT. The V gene is TRBV20-1, the J gene TRBJ1-1; D call uncertain. V was shortened by 4 bases and J by 8 bases, with 8 bases between the two germline ends. Germline values: CDR1 DFQATT, CDR2 SNEGSKA (reference sequence). The CDR3 extends over 10 amino acids.

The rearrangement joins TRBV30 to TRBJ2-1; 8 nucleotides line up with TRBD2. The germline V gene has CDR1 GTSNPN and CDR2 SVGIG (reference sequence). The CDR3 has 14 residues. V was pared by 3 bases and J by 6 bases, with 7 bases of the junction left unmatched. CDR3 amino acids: CAWSLAGLPNEQFF. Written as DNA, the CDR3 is TGTGCCTGGAGCCTAGCGGGTTTACCCAATGAGCAGTTCTTC.

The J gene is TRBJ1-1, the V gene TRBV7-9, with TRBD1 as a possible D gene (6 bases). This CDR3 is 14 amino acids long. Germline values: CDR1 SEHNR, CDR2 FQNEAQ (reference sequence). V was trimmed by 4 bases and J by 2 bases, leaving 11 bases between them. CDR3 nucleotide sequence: TGTGCCAGCAGCTCACAGGGCAGAAACACTGAAGCTTTCTTT. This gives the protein CASSSQGRNTEAFF. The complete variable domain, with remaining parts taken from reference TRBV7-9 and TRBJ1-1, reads DTGVSQNPRHKITKRGQNVTFRCDPISEHNRLYWYRQTLGQGPEFLTYFQNEAQLEKSRLLSDRFSAERPKGSFSTLEIQRTEQGDSAMYLCASSSQGRNTEAFFGQGTRLTVV.

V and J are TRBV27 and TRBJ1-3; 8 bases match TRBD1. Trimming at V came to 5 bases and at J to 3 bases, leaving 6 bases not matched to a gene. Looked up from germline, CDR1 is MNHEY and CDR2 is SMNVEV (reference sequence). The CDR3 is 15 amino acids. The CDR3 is CASSADRGYGNTIYF. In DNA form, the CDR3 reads TGTGCCAGCAGTGCCGACAGGGGTTATGGAAACACCATATATTTT.

In DNA, the CDR3 is TGCAGCGTTGAAAATCACGGCCCCCGCACTGAAGCTTTCTTT. It is translated as CSVENHGPRTEAFF. The chain carries TRBV29-1 and TRBJ1-1, with D uncertain. Trimming removed 2 bases from V and 4 bases from J, with 14 bases in between. This CDR3 has 14 amino acids. Germline CDR1 SQVTM, CDR2 ANQGSEA.

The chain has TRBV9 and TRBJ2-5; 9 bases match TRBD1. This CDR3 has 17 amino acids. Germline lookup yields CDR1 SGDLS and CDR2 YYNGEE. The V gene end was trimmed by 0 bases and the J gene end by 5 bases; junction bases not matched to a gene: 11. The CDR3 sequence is CASSVVLRTGALETQYF. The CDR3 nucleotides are TGTGCCAGCAGCGTAGTCCTTAGGACAGGGGCTTTGGAGACCCAGTACTTC.

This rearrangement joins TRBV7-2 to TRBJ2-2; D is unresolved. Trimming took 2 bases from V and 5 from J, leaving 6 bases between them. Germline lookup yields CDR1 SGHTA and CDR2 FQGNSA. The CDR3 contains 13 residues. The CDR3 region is CASSLQVTGELFF. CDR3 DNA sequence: TGTGCCAGCAGCTTACAGGTGACCGGGGAGCTGTTTTTT.

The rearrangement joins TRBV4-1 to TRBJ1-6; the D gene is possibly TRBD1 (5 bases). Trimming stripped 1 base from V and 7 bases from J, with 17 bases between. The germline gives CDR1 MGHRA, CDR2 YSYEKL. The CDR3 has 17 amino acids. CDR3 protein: CASSQGRVRDPNSPLHF. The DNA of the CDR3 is TGCGCCAGCAGCCAAGGAAGAGTCAGGGACCCAAATTCACCCCTCCACTTT.

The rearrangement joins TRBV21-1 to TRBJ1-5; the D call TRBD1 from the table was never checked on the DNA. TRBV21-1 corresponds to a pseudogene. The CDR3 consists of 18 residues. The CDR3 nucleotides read TGTGCCAGATCCCGTGGACAGGGGATAAAATTTGGCAATCAGCCCCAGCATTTT. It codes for CARSRGQGIKFGNQPQHF.

CDR3 nucleotide sequence: TGTGCCAGCAGCACCAGACAGGGGGTCTTGGACACCATATATTTT. The encoded protein is CASSTRQGVLDTIYF. The V gene is TRBV7-2, the J gene TRBJ1-3, with TRBD1 matching over 9 bases. Germline CDR1 and CDR2: SGHTA and FQGNSA. V was clipped by 5 bases and J by 8 bases; unmatched bases: 10. The CDR3 length is 15 residues.

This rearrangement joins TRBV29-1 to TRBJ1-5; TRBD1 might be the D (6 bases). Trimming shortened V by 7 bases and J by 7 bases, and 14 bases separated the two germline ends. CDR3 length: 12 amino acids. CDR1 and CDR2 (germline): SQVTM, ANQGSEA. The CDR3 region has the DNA TGCAGCGCAATAGGGGGAGGACAGCCCCAGCATTTT. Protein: CSAIGGGQPQHF.

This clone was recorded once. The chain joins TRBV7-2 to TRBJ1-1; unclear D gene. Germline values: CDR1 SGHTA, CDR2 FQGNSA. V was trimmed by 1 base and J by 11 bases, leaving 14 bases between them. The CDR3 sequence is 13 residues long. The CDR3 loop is CASSLVKGRSAFF. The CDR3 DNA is TGTGCCAGCAGCTTAGTCAAAGGTCGTTCGGCTTTCTTT.

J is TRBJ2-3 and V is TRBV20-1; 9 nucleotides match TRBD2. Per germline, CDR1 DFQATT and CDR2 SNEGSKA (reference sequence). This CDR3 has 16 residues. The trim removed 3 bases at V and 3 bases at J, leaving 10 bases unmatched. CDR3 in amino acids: CSASIGSGGVTDTQYF. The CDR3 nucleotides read TGCAGTGCTAGTATAGGTAGCGGGGGTGTAACAGATACGCAGTATTTT.

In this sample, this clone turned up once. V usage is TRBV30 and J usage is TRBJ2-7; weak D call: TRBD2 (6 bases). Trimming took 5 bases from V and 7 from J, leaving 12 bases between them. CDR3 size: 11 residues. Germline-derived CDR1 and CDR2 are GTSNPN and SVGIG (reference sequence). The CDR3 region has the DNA TGTGCCTGGGGGGACTCCTCAGAGCAGTACTTC. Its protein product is CAWGDSSEQYF.

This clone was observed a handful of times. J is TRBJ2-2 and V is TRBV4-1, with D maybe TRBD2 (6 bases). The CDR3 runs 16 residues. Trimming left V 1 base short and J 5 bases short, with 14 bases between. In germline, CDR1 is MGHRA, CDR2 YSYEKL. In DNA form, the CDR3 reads TGCGCCAGCAGCCAAGCCCGGACTGCGGGAACCGGGGAGCTGTTTTTT. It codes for CASSQARTAGTGELFF.

The CDR3 coding sequence is TGTGCCAGCAGCTTAGCGAATATGCGGGAGGCCCAGTACTTC. It codes for CASSLANMREAQYF. This chain links TRBV7-2 with TRBJ2-5; 8 nucleotides match TRBD2. The CDR3 totals 14 residues. V lost 0 bases to trimming and J lost 9 bases; unmatched junction nucleotides: 6. The germline V gene encodes CDR1 SGHTA and CDR2 FQGNSA.

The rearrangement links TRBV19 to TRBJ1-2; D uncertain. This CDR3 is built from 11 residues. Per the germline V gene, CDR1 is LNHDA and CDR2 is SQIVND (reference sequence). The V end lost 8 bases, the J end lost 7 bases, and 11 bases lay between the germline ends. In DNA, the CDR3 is TGTGCCAGTCTGGCGGGGTCTGGCTACACCTTC. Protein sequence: CASLAGSGYTF.